The next 28 T cell receptor beta chains were all read from a single sample in a study of radiotherapy plus CTLA-4 blockade in lung cancer. The assay was immunoSEQ multiplex PCR, and TCRdb's table has in-frame clones only and misses some. The sample records about 60,000 clones, roughly three quarters being singletons. The sequencing used peripheral blood, collected from a patient treated with radiotherapy plus ipilimumab. The receptors stem from a human donor with non-small cell lung cancer who had a complete response to radiotherapy plus ipilimumab.

As DNA, the CDR3 is TGTGCCAGCAGAATTGGGACAGGGCGCGGCTACACCTTC. Amino acid sequence: CASRIGTGRGYTF. The chain couples TRBV6-1 to TRBJ1-2; 9 nucleotides agree with TRBD1. The CDR3 is made up of 13 amino acids. Germline V CDR1 and CDR2: MNHNS, SASEGT. Trimming at V came to 6 bases and at J to 8 bases, leaving 7 bases not matched to a gene.

The rearrangement links TRBV9 to TRBJ2-1, with 13 bases lining up with TRBD2. V was pared by 4 bases and J by 0 bases, with 4 bases of the junction left unmatched. The CDR3 loop spans 17 amino acids. Germline loops: CDR1 SGDLS, CDR2 YYNGEE. The CDR3 DNA follows: TGTGCCAGCAGCCCCTGGACTAGCGGGAGCTCCTACAATGAGCAGTTCTTC. This sequence encodes CASSPWTSGSSYNEQFF.

This clone was observed a few times. The rearrangement uses TRBV6-5 and TRBJ2-7; 9 bases line up with TRBD2. This CDR3 has 15 amino acids. Trimming took 2 bases from V and 6 from J; bases not matched to a gene: 8. In germline, CDR1 is MNHEY, CDR2 SVGAGI. The CDR3 nucleotides read TGTGCCAGCAGTTACGACGGGCGGGGGGGAGGCGAGCAGTACTTC. As protein: CASSYDGRGGGEQYF.

The chain carries TRBV20-1 and TRBJ1-1, with 7 bases identical to TRBD1. V gave up 7 bases and J gave up 4 bases; unmatched junction bases: 3. The length of the CDR3 is 11 residues. CDR1 and CDR2 from the germline V gene are DFQATT and SNEGSKA (reference sequence). The CDR3 DNA sequence: TGCAGTGGTCAGGGGGGCACTGAAGCTTTCTTT. Its translation is CSGQGGTEAFF.

The chain carries TRBV19 and TRBJ2-1, with D perhaps TRBD2 (6 bases). CDR3 length: 17 amino acids. Per the germline V gene, CDR1 is LNHDA and CDR2 is SQIVND (reference sequence). V lost 1 base, J lost 4 bases, and 17 bases lay in between. The CDR3, as DNA: TGTGCCAGTAGTATAGGTCTTGGAGGGTATGAATACAATGAGCAGTTCTTC. Amino acid sequence: CASSIGLGGYEYNEQFF.

The chain links TRBV7-8 to TRBJ2-1, with TRBD2 identical over 8 bases. The CDR3 consists of 13 residues. Germline trimming cut 3 bases from V and 15 bases from J; bases unmatched to any gene: 10. Germline values: CDR1 SGHVS, CDR2 FQNEAQ. The CDR3 DNA is TGTGCCAGCAGCTTCACTTGGACTAGCCGCCCGTTCTTC. As protein: CASSFTWTSRPFF.

The chain combines TRBV5-1 with TRBJ2-7; 7 bases match TRBD1. The CDR3 is made up of 14 amino acids. From germline, CDR1 is SGHRS and CDR2 YFSETQ. V lost 0 bases and J lost 5; bases outside the gene matches: 5. The CDR3 region is CASSLGQGLDEQYF. CDR3 in DNA: TGCGCCAGCAGCTTGGGACAGGGTTTGGACGAGCAGTACTTC.

V is TRBV5-4 and J is TRBJ2-3, with 12 bases matching TRBD2. Germline V gene sequence: CDR1 SGHNT, CDR2 YYREEE (reference sequence). The CDR3 is 16 residues long. The J segment lost 2 bases and the V segment lost 4 bases, leaving 5 bases of the junction unmatched. The DNA of the CDR3 is TGTGCCAGCAGCCTCTGGACTAGCGGGACCACAGATACGCAGTATTTT. It encodes CASSLWTSGTTDTQYF.

At least ten counts were recorded for this clone. The chain employs TRBV11-2 and TRBJ1-4; tentative D call: TRBD1 (6 bases). Trimming took off 6 bases at V and 9 bases at J, with 17 bases between the two ends. This CDR3 comprises 14 residues. CDR1 SGHAT and CDR2 FQNNGV come from the germline V gene. The CDR3: CASRIPRTGKKLFF. CDR3 nucleotide sequence: TGTGCCAGCAGGATACCCCGTACAGGGAAAAAACTGTTTTTT.

Concerning this clone itself: The same CDR3 also results from other DNA sequences found in this sample. V gene TRBV6-4 combines with J gene TRBJ2-1, with D unresolved. V was clipped by 4 bases and J by 5 bases, with 9 bases between them. CDR3 length: 13 residues. Germline V gene sequence: CDR1 MRHNA, CDR2 SNTAGT. The CDR3 bases are TGTGCCAGCAGTGTGGAGTTAAACAATGAGCAGTTCTTC. Its translation is CASSVELNNEQFF.

The J gene is TRBJ2-4, the V gene TRBV28; D possibly corresponds to TRBD2 (5 bases). The germline V and J ends were trimmed by 3 bases and 0 bases, with 9 bases remaining between them. In germline, CDR1 is MDHEN, CDR2 SYDVKM. The CDR3 is made up of 15 amino acids. The CDR3 coding sequence is TGTGCCAGCAGTTTTTCGGGGATAGCCAAAAACATTCAGTACTTC. This translates into CASSFSGIAKNIQYF.

V gene TRBV19 combines with J gene TRBJ2-1; the match to TRBD1 covers 11 bases. Per germline, CDR1 LNHDA and CDR2 SQIVND (reference sequence). Trimming took 4 bases from V and 3 from J; bases not matched to a gene: 2. The CDR3 is made up of 15 amino acids. CDR3 sequence: CASSTGTGGYNEQFF. As DNA, the CDR3 is TGTGCCAGTAGTACTGGGACAGGGGGCTACAATGAGCAGTTCTTC.

The chain couples TRBV5-1 to TRBJ2-7, with a weak D call TRBD2 (5 bases). This CDR3 has 14 residues. V gave up 0 bases and J gave up 1 base, with 8 bases separating them. CDR1 and CDR2 from the germline V gene are SGHRS and YFSETQ. The chain's CDR3 is CASSLAEGSYEQYF. CDR3 sequence (DNA): TGCGCCAGCAGCTTGGCTGAGGGTTCCTACGAGCAGTACTTC.

CDR3 coding DNA: TGTGCCAGCAGGATAAGCGGGAGCTCCCTCTACAATGAGCAGTTCTTC. Encoded protein: CASRISGSSLYNEQFF. The J gene is TRBJ2-1, the V gene TRBV27; 8 bases match TRBD2. The ends lost 6 bases at V and 3 bases at J; junction bases unmatched: 10. Looked up from germline, CDR1 is MNHEY and CDR2 is SMNVEV (reference sequence). The CDR3 sequence is 16 residues long.

The rearrangement links TRBV19 to TRBJ2-7, with TRBD2 matching over 12 bases. The V gene's germline CDR1 is LNHDA and CDR2 SQIVND (reference sequence). J was trimmed by 2 bases and V by 9 bases; bases with no gene match: 5. The length of the CDR3 is 14 residues. CDR3 sequence reads: CASRLAGGTYEQYF. The CDR3 DNA reads as TGTGCCAGCCGGCTAGCGGGAGGGACCTACGAGCAGTACTTC.

The chain combines TRBV7-9 with TRBJ2-1, with 8 bases matching TRBD2. Germline assignment: CDR1 SEHNR and CDR2 FQNEAQ (reference sequence). V lost 3 bases, J lost 5 bases, and 9 bases stayed unmatched. The CDR3 consists of 16 residues. The CDR3 region has the DNA TGTGCCAGCAGCTTCATGGCGGGGGGTACGAACAATGAGCAGTTCTTC. It encodes CASSFMAGGTNNEQFF.

This clone was seen only a few times. This chain joins TRBV7-8 and TRBJ2-3, with 9 bases fitting TRBD1. Germline-derived CDR1 and CDR2 are SGHVS and FQNEAQ. The length of the CDR3 is 14 residues. J gave up 3 bases and V 5 bases, and 3 bases lay outside the gene matches. The CDR3 region has the DNA TGTGCCAGCAGCCTAGGACAGGGGACAGATACGCAGTATTTT. This encodes CASSLGQGTDTQYF.

This sequence joins TRBV29-1 and TRBJ1-2, with D possibly matching TRBD1 (5 bases). The CDR3 runs to 14 residues. Trimming left V 3 bases short and J 2 bases short, with 13 bases between. The germline V gene encodes CDR1 SQVTM and CDR2 ANQGSEA. The CDR3 DNA is TGCAGCGTTGACAGACAGTTAGGAAACTATGGCTACACCTTC. It yields the protein CSVDRQLGNYGYTF.

V usage is TRBV7-2 and J usage is TRBJ2-5; TRBD1 matches 10 bases. In germline, CDR1 is SGHTA, CDR2 FQGNSA. V dropped 7 bases and J dropped 11; count of bases not matched to a gene: 13. There are 14 residues in the CDR3. CDR3 sequence (DNA): TGTGCCAGCAACGTGGGACAGGGGAAAGGGGAGCAGTACTTC. This gives the protein CASNVGQGKGEQYF.

J is TRBJ1-5 and V is TRBV19, with TRBD1 identical over 12 bases. The CDR3 is 18 amino acids. The V gene end was trimmed by 6 bases and the J gene end by 6 bases; junction bases not matched to a gene: 15. CDR1 and CDR2 (germline): LNHDA, SQIVND (reference sequence). The CDR3 DNA follows: TGTGCCAGTAGCAACCGGGACAGGGGGCGAGTTAAGGCTCAGCCCCAGCATTTT. Amino acids: CASSNRDRGRVKAQPQHF.

The CDR3 here is CATASSVPGMSGTQYF. DNA of the CDR3: TGTGCCACCGCATCTTCGGTCCCAGGGATGTCCGGTACGCAGTATTTT. The J gene is TRBJ2-3, the V gene TRBV7-6; D is perhaps TRBD1 (5 bases). V lost 10 bases and J lost 8, with 28 bases in between. This CDR3 comprises 16 residues. CDR1 is SGHVS, CDR2 FNYEAQ, per germline.

The chain couples TRBV29-1 to TRBJ2-3; 7 bases align to TRBD1. The CDR3 spans 14 residues. V gave up 3 bases and J gave up 3 bases; unmatched junction bases: 6. The germline V gene has CDR1 SQVTM and CDR2 ANQGSEA. The CDR3 loop reads CSVDWGQRTDTQYF. CDR3 nucleotide sequence: TGCAGCGTTGATTGGGGACAGAGGACAGATACGCAGTATTTT.

This chain uses TRBV27 with TRBJ2-7, with 8 bases identical to TRBD2. With V trimmed by 2 bases and J by 0 bases, 6 bases remained unmatched. Germline V gives CDR1 MNHEY, CDR2 SMNVEV (reference sequence). This CDR3 contains 16 residues. The CDR3 bases are TGTGCCAGCAGTTTAAAAGGCGGGGGGATCTCCTACGAGCAGTACTTC. Its protein product is CASSLKGGGISYEQYF.

The rearrangement uses TRBV7-2 and TRBJ1-1; the D gene is possibly TRBD1 (6 bases). With 6 bases removed from V and 0 bases from J, the gap between germline ends came to 11 bases. The CDR3 has 14 residues. Germline-derived CDR1 and CDR2 are SGHTA and FQGNSA. The CDR3 nucleotides are TGTGCCAGCAGGCGAGGGGGGGTGAACACTGAAGCTTTCTTT. Translation gives CASRRGGVNTEAFF.

This clone is a singleton in its sample. The chain is built from TRBV7-9 and TRBJ1-5, with 8 bases fitting TRBD1. Germline lookup yields CDR1 SEHNR and CDR2 FQNEAQ (reference sequence). This CDR3 is 14 amino acids long. With 5 bases clipped from V and 5 bases from J, the junction kept 5 bases outside the gene matches. The CDR3 bases are TGTGCCAGCAGCCGCCAGGGGGCTCATCAGCCCCAGCATTTT. It codes for CASSRQGAHQPQHF.

The V call is TRBV5-6, the J call TRBJ2-7, with a tentative D call TRBD1 (6 bases). V lost 3 bases to trimming and J lost 4 bases, with 17 bases between them. Germline values: CDR1 SGHDT, CDR2 YYEEEE. This CDR3 has 15 residues. CDR3 DNA sequence: TGTGCCAGCAGCTCCGAGGACAGCATCACATACGAGCAGTACTTC. Translation: CASSSEDSITYEQYF.

The chain links TRBV20-1 to TRBJ1-1; no definite D call. CDR3 length: 11 residues. The germline CDR1 and CDR2 sequences are DFQATT and SNEGSKA (reference sequence). Trimming cost V 7 bases and J 3 bases, with 9 bases left between them. CDR3 amino acids: CSGEGDTEAFF. CDR3 nucleotide sequence: TGCAGTGGCGAGGGCGACACTGAAGCTTTCTTT.

The chain couples TRBV9 to TRBJ2-2, with 8 bases identical to TRBD1. The CDR3 runs 21 residues. From germline, CDR1 is SGDLS and CDR2 YYNGEE. V lost 4 bases, J lost 1 base, and 21 bases stayed unmatched. CDR3 DNA sequence: TGTGCCAGCAGCCCGAAGAGGGTTCCCAGGGGGCGCCCCTTGAACACCGGGGAGCTGTTTTTT. This gives the protein CASSPKRVPRGRPLNTGELFF.